These 20 T cell receptor beta chains originate from one sample sequenced in a study of Ad26.COV2.S vaccination and SARS-CoV-2 variants. The data were produced by immunoSEQ multiplex PCR, yet TCRdb's version contains in-frame clones alone and is incomplete. The top ten hold roughly 4.8% of the sample, which has hundreds of thousands of clones, around 89% seen once. Treatment of the sample: around 19 received Ad26.COV2.S at low or high dose, single or two shots; 5 received placebo; per-sample allocation not given. The study sampled participants on day 63 after the first vaccine or placebo injection. This material consisted of peripheral blood, taken in a trial of Ad26.COV2.S vaccine versus placebo. These receptors came from a person between 18 and 59 years old who received the Ad26.COV2.S COVID-19 vaccine or a placebo.

The genes are TRBV19 and TRBJ1-2; D not certain. Trimming stripped 3 bases from V and 4 bases from J, with 9 bases between. Germline V CDR1 and CDR2: LNHDA, SQIVND (reference sequence). The CDR3 extends over 13 amino acids. This CDR3 reads CASSIDLSYGYTF. The CDR3 coding sequence is TGTGCCAGTAGTATTGATCTCAGCTATGGCTACACCTTC.

This chain connects TRBV11-2 to TRBJ2-7, with TRBD1 identical over 7 bases. Germline loops: CDR1 SGHAT, CDR2 FQNNGV. V dropped 4 bases and J dropped 2; count of bases not matched to a gene: 8. CDR3 length: 15 residues. CDR3 sequence reads: CASSSLQGTAYEQYF. CDR3 in DNA: TGTGCCAGCAGCTCCCTACAGGGGACGGCCTACGAGCAGTACTTC.

This clone was seen just once. The chain carries TRBV6-2 or TRBV6-3 and TRBJ2-5, with TRBD1 matching 7 bases. Germline CDR1 is MNHEY and CDR2 is SVGEGT. V trimming: 0 bases; J trimming: 4 bases; junction bases outside the gene matches: 5. CDR3 length equals 15 residues. The CDR3 is CASSYSQGSRETQYF. CDR3 nucleotides: TGTGCCAGCAGTTACTCACAGGGGAGCAGAGAGACCCAGTACTTC.

This clone was counted a single time. V usage is TRBV10-3 and J usage is TRBJ2-5, with TRBD1 identical over 9 bases. V dropped 6 bases and J dropped 5; count of bases not matched to a gene: 7. Germline V gene sequence: CDR1 ENHRY, CDR2 SYGVKD. This CDR3 contains 14 residues. The DNA for the CDR3 is TGTGCCATCAGCAGAACAGGGGGCGGGGAGACCCAGTACTTC. Amino acids: CAISRTGGGETQYF.

V usage is TRBV5-1 and J usage is TRBJ2-7, with 9 nucleotides matching TRBD1. CDR3 length equals 13 residues. V was pared by 5 bases and J by 3 bases, with 3 bases of the junction left unmatched. The germline CDR1 and CDR2 sequences are SGHRS and YFSETQ. The CDR3 DNA is TGCGCCAGCAGGAGGACAGGGGACTACGAGCAGTACTTC. This encodes CASRRTGDYEQYF.

Remarks on this clone: Other DNA sequences from this sample encode an identical CDR3 as well. This rearrangement joins TRBV7-2 to TRBJ1-4; the D gene is possibly TRBD1 (5 bases). CDR1 and CDR2 (germline): SGHTA, FQGNSA. The CDR3 has 13 residues. Trimming took off 3 bases at V and 8 bases at J, with 10 bases between the two ends. CDR3 bases: TGTGCCAGCAGCTTGGGGGGGGTCGAAAAACTGTTTTTT. It specifies CASSLGGVEKLFF.

This chain uses TRBV10-3 with TRBJ2-1; D is unresolved. Per the germline V gene, CDR1 is ENHRY and CDR2 is SYGVKD. Trimming took off 0 bases at V and 7 bases at J, with 1 base between the two ends. This CDR3 is 11 amino acids long. In nucleotides, the CDR3 is TGTGCCATCAGTGAGTCGAATGAGCAGTTCTTC. Its translation: CAISESNEQFF.

The chain recombines TRBV28 with TRBJ1-5; D not certain. The CDR3 covers 12 residues. Germline V gives CDR1 MDHEN, CDR2 SYDVKM. V dropped 6 bases and J dropped 9 bases, with 12 bases sitting between them. The CDR3 sequence: CASSTRIGPQHF. Written as DNA, the CDR3 is TGTGCCAGCAGCACCCGGATTGGGCCCCAGCATTTT.

The rearrangement uses TRBV6-1 and TRBJ1-5; D is perhaps TRBD1 (5 bases). The CDR3 covers 15 residues. Germline V gene lookup returns CDR1 MNHNS and CDR2 SASEGT. The V end was cut by 2 bases, the J end by 0 bases, with 8 bases between. The CDR3: CASSERDDSNQPQHF. The CDR3 DNA reads TGTGCCAGCAGTGAAAGGGACGATAGCAATCAGCCCCAGCATTTT.

This clone was observed a handful of times. V usage is TRBV5-3 and J usage is TRBJ1-4; unclear D gene. TRBV5-3 is identified as an open reading frame with a role that is uncertain. The CDR3 is 15 residues long. V was cut by 2 bases and J by 2 bases, with 10 bases left in between. The CDR3 spells CARSFQCGTNEKLFF. The CDR3 nucleotides are TGTGCCAGAAGCTTTCAGTGTGGCACTAATGAAAAACTGTTTTTT.

Here the CDR3 DNA reads TGTGCCTGGAGTGTGGGTCTAGCGGGAGGGCGGAATGAGCAGTTCTTC. Encoded protein: CAWSVGLAGGRNEQFF. J is TRBJ2-1 and V is TRBV30, with 12 nucleotides matching TRBD2. The V gene's germline CDR1 is GTSNPN and CDR2 SVGIG (reference sequence). The CDR3 is 16 amino acids. Trimming at V came to 0 bases and at J to 7 bases, leaving 7 bases not matched to a gene. The entire variable domain, with the rest obtained from reference TRBV30 and TRBJ2-1, is as follows: SQTIHQWPATLVQPVGSPLSLECTVEGTSNPNLYWYRQAAGRGLQLLFYSVGIGQISSEVPQNLSASRPQDRQFILSSKKLLLSDSGFYLCAWSVGLAGGRNEQFFGPGTRLTVL.

The genes are TRBV28 and TRBJ2-1, with D uncertain. The germline V and J ends were trimmed by 3 bases and 10 bases, with 16 bases remaining between them. The CDR3 spans 14 residues. Germline lookup yields CDR1 MDHEN and CDR2 SYDVKM. CDR3 in amino acids: CASSLNQADREQFF. DNA of the CDR3: TGTGCCAGCAGTTTGAATCAGGCGGATAGGGAGCAGTTCTTC.

This clone was detected a few times. The CDR3 DNA follows: TGTGCCATCAGTGATTCCATTAATGAAAAACTGTTTTTT. Translated, it gives CAISDSINEKLFF. This sequence joins TRBV10-3 and TRBJ1-4, with D unresolved. CDR1 and CDR2 from the germline V gene are ENHRY and SYGVKD. The CDR3 sequence is 13 residues long. Trimming cost V 3 bases and J 4 bases, with 6 bases left between them.

The CDR3 spells CASSDLRNSNQPQHF. In nucleotides, the CDR3 is TGTGCCAGCAGTGATCTCAGGAATAGCAATCAGCCCCAGCATTTT. This rearrangement joins TRBV2 to TRBJ1-5, with D unresolved. Germline V gene sequence: CDR1 SNHLY, CDR2 FYNNEI. The CDR3 is made up of 15 amino acids. Trimming left V 3 bases short and J 0 bases short, with 9 bases between.

This clone was seen a single time. The chain is built from TRBV5-1 and TRBJ2-2; a weak D match, TRBD2 (6 bases). CDR1 SGHRS and CDR2 YFSETQ come from the germline V gene. Trimming removed 3 bases at V and 5 bases at J, with 8 bases between. The CDR3 loop spans 13 amino acids. The DNA for the CDR3 is TGCGCCAGCAGCTGGGGGGTAACCGGGGAGCTGTTTTTT. This codes for CASSWGVTGELFF. Using reference TRBV5-1 and TRBJ2-2 for the parts outside the CDR3, the full variable domain is KAGVTQTPRYLIKTRGQQVTLSCSPISGHRSVSWYQQTPGQGLQFLFEYFSETQRNKGNFPGRFSGRQFSNSRSEMNVSTLELGDSALYLCASSWGVTGELFFGEGSRLTVL.

This chain connects TRBV3-1 (or the pseudogene TRBV3-2) to TRBJ2-5; 12 bases line up with TRBD2. V was clipped by 2 bases and J by 3 bases; unmatched bases: 1. Germline V CDR1 and CDR2: LGHDT, YNNKEL (reference sequence). The CDR3 loop spans 15 amino acids. For the CDR3, the DNA is TGTGCCAGCAGCCAAAGGACTAGCGGGGAAGAGACCCAGTACTTC. It specifies CASSQRTSGEETQYF.

The chain is built from TRBV18 and TRBJ1-1; 7 positions agree with TRBD1. This CDR3 has 16 amino acids. From germline, CDR1 is KGHSH and CDR2 LQKENI. V shed 2 bases and J 4 bases; nucleotides not matched to a gene: 10. CDR3 sequence: CASSPNAQGLGTEAFF. DNA of the CDR3: TGTGCCAGCTCACCAAACGCACAGGGGCTCGGCACTGAAGCTTTCTTT.

This rearrangement joins TRBV27 to TRBJ1-2; TRBD1 aligns across 11 bases. CDR1 MNHEY and CDR2 SMNVEV come from the germline V gene (reference sequence). After removal of 6 bases from V and 8 bases from J, the junction contained 14 bases not matched to a gene. The CDR3 totals 16 residues. The CDR3 region has the DNA TGTGCCAGCAGCCCCTTTATCACGGACAGGGGGCGAGGCTACACCTTC. Translating it yields CASSPFITDRGRGYTF.

This chain connects TRBV29-1 to TRBJ1-1; possible D gene TRBD1, 5 bases. Trimming cost V 8 bases and J 5 bases, with 18 bases left between them. The CDR3 runs 13 residues. Germline assignment: CDR1 SQVTM and CDR2 ANQGSEA. The CDR3, as DNA: TGCAGCTCACAGGACGGGAGGAGGACTGAAGCTTTCTTT. Its protein is CSSQDGRRTEAFF.

The chain couples TRBV5-1 to TRBJ2-3; possible D gene TRBD2, 6 bases. This CDR3 region has 16 residues. Germline V gene lookup returns CDR1 SGHRS and CDR2 YFSETQ. V shed 4 bases and J shed 0 bases, with 15 bases lying between them. As DNA, the CDR3 is TGCGCCAGCAGCCAAATCCGCGGGGATAGCACAGATACGCAGTATTTT. This encodes CASSQIRGDSTDTQYF.